These 5 T cell receptor beta chains came from one sample sequenced in a study of response to subunit inactivated influenza vaccine. MiXCR, run by TCRdb on the RT-PCR reads, gives a single entry per CDR3 protein. Here the sample spans approximately 700,000 distinct CDR3 sequences, about a sixth being singletons. Sequenced material: PBMCs from blood, taken 12 days after vaccination. These receptors came from a man in his fifties or sixties who received an inactivated influenza vaccine.

This rearrangement joins TRBV3-1 to TRBJ1-2; D not resolved. V was shortened by 3 bases and J by 5 bases, with 16 bases between the two germline ends. Germline V gene sequence: CDR1 LGHDT, CDR2 YNNKEL (reference sequence). The CDR3 extends over 15 amino acids. The CDR3 spells CASSHEGRSPYGYTF. DNA for the CDR3: TGTGCCAGCAGCCACGAAGGACGGTCCCCATATGGCTACACCTTC.

The DNA of the CDR3 is TGTGCCAGCTCATCGGACAGCACCAAGCCCCAGCATTTT. Translation gives CASSSDSTKPQHF. The rearrangement uses TRBV18 and TRBJ1-5; a possible D gene is TRBD1 (6 bases). Germline V gene sequence: CDR1 KGHSH, CDR2 LQKENI. The V gene lost 5 bases and the J gene lost 8 bases, with 13 bases spanning the gap. This CDR3 comprises 13 residues.

The sample holds a few counts of this clonotype. The V and J genes are TRBV10-3 and TRBJ2-7, with D unclear. V was clipped by 1 base and J by 0 bases, with 10 bases between them. Germline lookup yields CDR1 ENHRY and CDR2 SYGVKD. This CDR3 is 15 amino acids long. CDR3 amino acids: CAISEFRAGSYEQYF. The CDR3 region has the DNA TGTGCCATCAGTGAGTTTAGGGCCGGCTCCTACGAGCAGTACTTC.

This clonotype has just one count. One end of the junction does not line up with germline, which may come from a read error. CDR3 nucleotide sequence: TGTGCCAGCTCACCAGTGACAGACCGCCTCGGTACCTTC. Encoded protein: CASSPVTDRLGTF. The chain employs TRBV18 and TRBJ2-1, with D possibly being TRBD1 (5 bases). Germline V gene data show CDR1 as KGHSH and CDR2 as LQKENI. This CDR3 has 13 residues.

The chain links TRBV10-3 to TRBJ1-1; D uncertain. Per the germline V gene, CDR1 is ENHRY and CDR2 is SYGVKD. CDR3 length equals 11 residues. Trimming stripped 2 bases from V and 11 bases from J, with 9 bases between. CDR3 DNA: TGTGCCATCAGTGAGCCCCCGGCTGCTTTCTTT. Translated, it gives CAISEPPAAFF.